This T cell receptor beta chain was sequenced during a study of blood T cell repertoires in COVID-19. As handled by the study authors: Quantification of nucleated cells was approximated via reference gene primer amplification. The data were produced by immunoSEQ multiplex PCR, yet TCRdb's version contains in-frame clones alone and is incomplete. V and J calls plus clone size are reproduced from that table; the DNA served to infer D and trimming. The sample yields around 230,000 clones, 70% to 90% seen once. The trim removed 2 bases at V and 6 bases at J, leaving 3 bases unmatched. Per germline, CDR1 MNHNS and CDR2 SASEGT. This CDR3 spans 15 amino acids.

The sample consisted of PBMCs or T cells enriched from blood (not recorded which). The receptor's source is a middle-aged woman with acute COVID-19. This rearrangement joins TRBV6-1 to TRBJ2-1, with TRBD2 matching over 11 bases. DNA for the CDR3: TGTGCCAGCAGTGAACTAGCGGGGGGAGGCAATGAGCAGTTCTTC. This translates into CASSELAGGGNEQFF.